Listed here are 14 T cell receptor beta chains from one sample, sequenced in a study of beta chain features in type 1 diabetes. Expressed TCRB transcripts were sequenced because the isolated RNA had all been reverse transcribed beforehand. Some clones are missing from TCRdb's copy, which holds only in-frame ones; the method was immunoSEQ multiplex PCR. The table shows 850,000 to 900,000 clones, with roughly a sixth occurring only once. Input material: naive CD4+ T cells from blood. These receptor sequences come from a woman between 18 and 29 years old in good health.

The rearrangement links TRBV6-6 to TRBJ2-5, with a weak D call TRBD1 (6 bases). V dropped 6 bases and J dropped 5 bases, with 16 bases sitting between them. CDR3 length equals 14 residues. CDR1 and CDR2 from the germline V gene are MNHNY and SVGAGI (reference sequence). As DNA, the CDR3 is TGTGCCAGCAGCGACAGGTCAAGAGTCGAGACCCAGTACTTC. Translating it yields CASSDRSRVETQYF.

A few counts support this clone. J is TRBJ2-6 and V is TRBV5-6; no firm D call. Germline CDR1 is SGHDT and CDR2 is YYEEEE. Trimming removed 1 base at V and 1 base at J, with 6 bases between. This CDR3 is built from 15 residues. The CDR3 nucleotides read TGTGCCAGCAGCTTGATGGGATCTGGGGCCAACGTCCTGACTTTC. It is translated as CASSLMGSGANVLTF.

This clone occurred a few times. The genes are TRBV5-1 and TRBJ1-2; D might be TRBD1 (5 bases). This CDR3 contains 15 residues. Germline CDR1 SGHRS, CDR2 YFSETQ. V shed 3 bases and J shed 8 bases, with 20 bases lying between them. This CDR3 is CASSSRPPGPAGYTF. As DNA, the CDR3 is TGCGCCAGCAGCTCTCGACCTCCAGGGCCGGCGGGCTACACCTTC. Combining the CDR3 with reference TRBV5-1 and TRBJ1-2 gives the whole variable domain KAGVTQTPRYLIKTRGQQVTLSCSPISGHRSVSWYQQTPGQGLQFLFEYFSETQRNKGNFPGRFSGRQFSNSRSEMNVSTLELGDSALYLCASSSRPPGPAGYTFGSGTRLTVV.

This clone was detected a few times. Different DNA sequences within this sample yield the same CDR3. This rearrangement joins TRBV9 to TRBJ2-1, with D hard to call. This CDR3 is built from 15 residues. Germline CDR1 SGDLS, CDR2 YYNGEE. V was trimmed by 2 bases and J by 0 bases, leaving 9 bases between them. Here the CDR3 reads CASSVGVSSYNEQFF. The CDR3 nucleotides are TGTGCCAGCAGCGTCGGTGTGAGCTCCTACAATGAGCAGTTCTTC.

J is TRBJ1-1 and V is TRBV25-1; D is unresolved. This CDR3 has 16 residues. Per germline, CDR1 MGHDK and CDR2 SYGVNS. Trimming removed 6 bases from V and 1 base from J, with 18 bases in between. Here the CDR3 DNA reads TGTGCCAGCAGCAGAGGTTCTTCAGGTCGGAACACTGAAGCTTTCTTT. Translating gives CASSRGSSGRNTEAFF.

This clone was recorded a few times. The J gene is TRBJ2-3, the V gene TRBV6-5, with D perhaps given as TRBD1 or TRBD2 (5 bases each). The CDR3 covers 13 residues. The V and J ends lost 8 bases and 0 bases respectively, with 9 bases between them. Germline V gives CDR1 MNHEY, CDR2 SVGAGI. CDR3 nucleotides: TGTGCCAGCGGGGGTGGGAGCACAGATACGCAGTATTTT. Translating it yields CASGGGSTDTQYF.

The gene calls are TRBV5-4 and TRBJ2-1, with D possibly TRBD1 on 6 matching bases. The V and J ends lost 4 bases and 0 bases respectively, with 11 bases between them. CDR3 length: 15 amino acids. Germline V gene sequence: CDR1 SGHNT, CDR2 YYREEE (reference sequence). The CDR3 DNA reads as TGTGCCAGCAGCACCGGACAGACCTCCTACAATGAGCAGTTCTTC. Protein product: CASSTGQTSYNEQFF.

This clone came up a few times. The V gene is TRBV9, the J gene TRBJ2-2; D remains unclear. V was clipped by 0 bases and J by 7 bases, with 7 bases between them. Germline-derived CDR1 and CDR2 are SGDLS and YYNGEE. The CDR3 consists of 13 residues. In DNA, the CDR3 is TGTGCCAGCAGCGTAGCGAATAACGGGGAGCTGTTTTTT. This encodes CASSVANNGELFF.

This clone was found a few times. The CDR3 is CASSVSDSSYEQYF. CDR3 nucleotides: TGTGCCAGCAGCGTTAGCGACAGCTCCTACGAGCAGTACTTC. V and J are TRBV11-2 and TRBJ2-7; D may correspond to TRBD1 or TRBD2 (5 bases each). The germline V gene encodes CDR1 SGHAT and CDR2 FQNNGV. The V gene lost 5 bases and the J gene lost 0 bases, with 11 bases spanning the gap. The CDR3 totals 14 residues. The full variable domain, with the rest looked up from reference TRBV11-2 and TRBJ2-7, is EAGVAQSPRYKIIEKRQSVAFWCNPISGHATLYWYQQILGQGPKLLIQFQNNGVVDDSQLPKDRFSAERLKGVDSTLKIQPAKLEDSAVYLCASSVSDSSYEQYFGPGTRLTVT.

This clone was counted between two and nine times. Other DNA variants within this sample encode the same CDR3. This sequence joins TRBV28 and TRBJ2-7; 7 bases are shared with TRBD2. Trimming removed 7 bases from V and 4 bases from J; junction bases left unmatched: 4. CDR1 and CDR2 (germline): MDHEN, SYDVKM. The CDR3 contains 12 residues. The CDR3 protein is CASTSGGYEQYF. Written as DNA, the CDR3 is TGTGCCAGCACCTCGGGGGGTTACGAGCAGTACTTC.

This clone has more than one count but fewer than ten. The rearrangement links TRBV18 to TRBJ2-6; no reliable D call. The CDR3 totals 15 residues. The germline gives CDR1 KGHSH, CDR2 LQKENI. Trimming cost V 5 bases and J 0 bases, with 8 bases left between them. In DNA, the CDR3 is TGTGCCAGCTCAAGTGACAACTCTGGGGCCAACGTCCTGACTTTC. Translation: CASSSDNSGANVLTF. Filled out from reference TRBV18 and TRBJ2-6, the complete variable domain reads NAGVMQNPRHLVRRRGQEARLRCSPMKGHSHVYWYRQLPEEGLKFMVYLQKENIIDESGMPKERFSAEFPKEGPSILRIQQVVRGDSAAYFCASSSDNSGANVLTFGAGSRLTVL.

This clone was counted a few times. The chain employs TRBV7-2 and TRBJ1-2; maybe TRBD1 (5 bases). The V end lost 2 bases, the J end lost 4 bases, and 11 bases lay between the germline ends. The CDR3 is 14 residues long. The germline V gene has CDR1 SGHTA and CDR2 FQGNSA. CDR3 region: CASSLRQLGYGYTF. The CDR3 coding sequence is TGTGCCAGCAGCTTAAGACAGCTCGGCTATGGCTACACCTTC.

This clone was seen many times. V usage is TRBV10-3 and J usage is TRBJ2-3; weak D call: TRBD2 (5 bases). The CDR3 is made up of 14 amino acids. Germline assignment: CDR1 ENHRY and CDR2 SYGVKD. The germline V and J ends were trimmed by 2 bases and 6 bases, with 12 bases remaining between them. CDR3 protein: CAISESRWEDTQYF. CDR3 nucleotide sequence: TGTGCCATCAGTGAGAGTAGGTGGGAGGATACGCAGTATTTT.

V and J are TRBV13 and TRBJ2-7; D ambiguous. This CDR3 is 15 amino acids long. Germline V lookup: CDR1 PRHDT, CDR2 FYEKMQ (reference sequence). V was clipped by 0 bases and J by 4 bases, with 13 bases between them. This CDR3 reads CASSLGRSGPYEQYF. CDR3 sequence (DNA): TGTGCCAGCAGCTTAGGCCGTTCGGGCCCTTACGAGCAGTACTTC. Full variable domain (outside the CDR3, taken from reference TRBV13 and TRBJ2-7): AAGVIQSPRHLIKEKRETATLKCYPIPRHDTVYWYQQGPGQDPQFLISFYEKMQSDKGSIPDRFSAQQFSDYHSELNMSSLELGDSALYFCASSLGRSGPYEQYFGPGTRLTVT.